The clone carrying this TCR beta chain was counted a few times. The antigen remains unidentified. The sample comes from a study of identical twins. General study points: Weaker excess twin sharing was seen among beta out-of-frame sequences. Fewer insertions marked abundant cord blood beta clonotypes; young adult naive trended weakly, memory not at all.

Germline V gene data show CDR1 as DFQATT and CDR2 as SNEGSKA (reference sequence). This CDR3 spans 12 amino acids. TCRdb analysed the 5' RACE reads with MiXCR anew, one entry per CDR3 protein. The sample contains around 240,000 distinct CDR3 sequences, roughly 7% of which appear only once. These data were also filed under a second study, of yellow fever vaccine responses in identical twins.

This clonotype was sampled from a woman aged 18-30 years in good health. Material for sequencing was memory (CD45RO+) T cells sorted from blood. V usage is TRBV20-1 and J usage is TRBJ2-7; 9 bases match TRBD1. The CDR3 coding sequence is TGCAGCTGCGGGACAGGGTCCTACGAGCAGTACGTC. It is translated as CSCGTGSYEQYV.